This T cell receptor (beta chain) was recovered during a study of identical twins (dated by TCRdb to about 2016). Regarding the research as a whole: The study deep-sequenced TCR alpha and beta repertoires from monozygotic twins, unrelated adults of various ages and cord blood to test whether fetal clonotypes persist. Replicate twin experiments were performed at different times using different library preparation protocols to rule out contamination.

Every donor was a healthy Caucasian. Three pairs of female monozygotic twins, all aged roughly 18 to 29 years, made up the twin cohort. RNA for TCR libraries was isolated from peripheral blood mononuclear cells. This clonotype has a count of ten or more. Its antigen remains unidentified. Qualities for individual bases were not recorded, and no much larger clone is one base off. Study-wide findings and limitations: Fewer insertions were carried by abundant cord blood beta clonotypes, a similar but weaker trend appeared in young adult naive repertoires, and no such trend appeared in memory repertoires. Invariant T cells such as MAIT and iNKT could partly confound zero-insertion analyses, though diverse VJ usage argued against this for most clonotypes. In monozygotic twins, out-of-frame TCR alpha sharing was systematically underestimated by recombination models, although the models agreed with sharing between unrelated individuals. Conclusions relied on cross-sectional statistical analysis, since the same donors could not be followed over many years. Excess twin sharing in beta out-of-frame sequences was weaker because fewer shared sequences lowered the signal-to-noise ratio. Compared with coincidental sharing between unrelated individuals, out-of-frame TCR alpha sequences shared between twins had an excess of sequences with low generation probability.

The method was 5' RACE. Sequencer: Illumina HiSeq 2000. Template switching introduced a universal primer binding site; the final cDNA contained a unique molecular identifier, enabling accurate counting of TCR cDNA molecules. Specific primers in the conserved constant-segment region were used to synthesize first-strand cDNA for TCR alpha and beta chains. To control for contamination, every cDNA library carried two barcodes: a SMART-Mk sample barcode plus Illumina barcodes. Two successive PCR steps introduced TruSeq adapter sequences along with Illumina sample barcodes. The Illumina HiSeq platform was used with custom primers to sequence TCR alpha and beta cDNA libraries. The paper's data handling went like this. MiGEC was used to process raw reads and extract unique molecular identifiers, and MiXCR was used to find CDR3 positions. For each individual, recombination models were inferred using an EM algorithm with the repgenHMM and IGoR tools. Shared clonotype analysis was performed with the tcR package in R, normalizing sharing by the product of cloneset sizes. To study raw recombination free of thymic and clonal selection effects, out-of-frame nonproductive sequences were analyzed. TCRdb ran its own pipeline on the public reads, namely fastp trimming at Q25 and MiXCR clone calling, and kept in-frame beta chains. Records with the same CDR3 protein are collapsed into one entry carrying the most frequent genes and DNA. TCRdb's processing, not the authors', yielded these V and J calls. This sample has just under 650,000 distinct CDR3 sequences in its table, and about 7.6% of those were observed once. The ten top clones hold approximately 1.5% of the sample.

From the germline V gene, CDR1 is SGDLS and CDR2 is YYNGEE. Inclusive of the bounding cysteine and phenylalanine, the CDR3 is 16 residues long. Only the CDR3 part of the read is kept: 48 bases, read in frame from the first base. The V end gives up 3 bases and the J end 2 bases, leaving 4 bases in the junction not matched to a gene. The sample also formed part of further work on yellow fever vaccine responses in identical twins. The second investigation adds: According to the authors, in identical twins the way T cells responded to vaccination appeared partly convergent and partly personalized. The study precisely tracked vaccine-responding T cell clones in identical twins.

Recombination joined TRBV9 with TRBJ2-3; TRBD2 fits 12 bases in the junction. The receptor was isolated from a woman aged 18-29 years in good health. The sequenced material came from PBMCs. The sequenced DNA is TGTGCCAGCAGCGGTACTAGCGGGGGGTACACAGATACGCAGTATTTT. Translated, it gives CASSGTSGGYTDTQYF.